The T cell receptor (beta chain) described here comes from a study of shared clonotypes between healthy human individuals. Findings of the study overall: Among the subsets, naive ones generally showed larger estimated richness than memory ones. Generation probability values for non-shared clonotypes were lower than those for clonotypes shared by all four donors.

The V gene's germline CDR1 is LNHDA and CDR2 SQIVND (reference sequence). The CDR3 sequence is 17 residues long. Trimming took 2 bases from V and 6 from J; bases not matched to a gene: 11. Generated by immunoSEQ multiplex PCR, the TCRdb table keeps only in-frame clones and is missing some. In the table there are 2 million to 2.5 million clones, approximately 95% of which are singletons. On this clone itself: What it recognizes is unknown.

The sample consisted of naive CD4+ T cells from PBMCs. Subset reported: CD45RA+ positively selected. This chain uses TRBV19 with TRBJ2-1; the match to TRBD2 covers 9 bases. The sequence came from a man between 18 and 35 years old in good health. Some clones in this sample may be carry-over from other donors' samples. CDR3 region: CASSIPSGRSRGNEQFF. The CDR3 DNA reads as TGTGCCAGTAGTATACCCAGCGGGAGGTCCAGAGGCAATGAGCAGTTCTTC.